The T cell receptor (beta chain) under discussion was sequenced for a study of blood T cell repertoires in COVID-19. Study context: Whether acute or convalescent, the COVID-19 samples came from the United States, Italy and Spain. From T cells, B-cell-depleted T cells, or PBMCs came the material, which was cDNA or gDNA.

The CDR3 has 12 amino acids. With 2 bases removed from V and 9 bases from J, the gap between germline ends came to 8 bases. In germline, CDR1 is MGHDK, CDR2 SYGVNS. The repertoire was sequenced with immunoSEQ multiplex PCR; TCRdb's copy has only in-frame clones and lacks some. The sample includes some 90,000 clones, over 85% seen only once; the top ten take roughly 2.3%. The source material was peripheral blood. This receptor was obtained from a man aged 45-60 years with acute or convalescent COVID-19. This chain links TRBV25-1 with TRBJ2-4; tentative D call: TRBD1 (6 bases). The CDR3 DNA follows: TGTGCCAGCAGTGAACAGGGGAGCATTCAGTACTTC. The encoded protein is CASSEQGSIQYF.